Listed below are T cell receptor beta chains from one sample, sequenced in a study of control samples from healthy donors and cancer patients. Here immunoSEQ multiplex PCR was the method, and the copy in TCRdb shows in-frame clones only, minus some. The sample lists about 17,000 clones; roughly 91% were seen once. Specimen: PBMCs. The receptors shown here come from a man aged 55 to 70 with head and neck cancer. The CDR3 runs from the conserved cysteine through the conserved F or W. The D gene is left open where the match is weak. Clone size is given for some rows only: seen once, a few or many times, or a class if the clone is expanded.

V gene	D gene	J gene	clone size	CDR3 DNA	CDR3 protein
TRBV24-1	NA	TRBJ2-2	NA	TGTGCCACAGGGGGGGCGAACACCGGGGAGCTGTTTTTT	CATGGANTGELFF
TRBV27	TRBD1	TRBJ2-5	once	TGTGCCAGCAGTTTAAGGAGACAGGGCGCAGAGACCCAGTACTTC	CASSLRRQGAETQYF
TRBV7-2	NA	TRBJ1-1	NA	TGTGCCAGCAGCTTAGTTAGCGGCACTGAAGCTTTCTTT	CASSLVSGTEAFF
TRBV2	NA	TRBJ2-3	NA	TGTGCCAGCAGTGATCCCAGGGGGGTTACGCAGTATTTT	CASSDPRGVTQYF
TRBV4-2	TRBD2	TRBJ2-2	NA	TGTGCCAGCAGCCAAGCCCTGACTAGCGGGAGAGCCGGGGAGCTGTTTTTT	CASSQALTSGRAGELFF
TRBV5-1	NA	TRBJ2-7	NA	TGCGCCAGCAGCTTGGATATCAGGGCGCACTACGAGCAGTACTTC	CASSLDIRAHYEQYF
TRBV9	NA	TRBJ1-2	NA	TGTGCCAGCAGCGTAGATAAGGGGCGCGGAGCTAACTATGGCTACACCTTC	CASSVDKGRGANYGYTF
TRBV5-6	TRBD2	TRBJ2-3	NA	TGTGCCAGCAGCCTTCGCGGCGGGGGAGATACGCAGTATTTT	CASSLRGGGDTQYF
TRBV18	NA	TRBJ2-2	NA	TGTGCCAGCTCACTCCTCGGGGACGGGGAGCTGTTTTTT	CASSLLGDGELFF
TRBV6-2/TRBV6-3	TRBD1	TRBJ1-5	NA	TGTGCCAGCAGCCGGACAGGGGTGGGTGGCAATCAGCCCCAGCATTTT	CASSRTGVGGNQPQHF
TRBV18	TRBD2	TRBJ2-3	once	TGTGCCAGCTCACCTAGCGGGGGCACCTTTGATACGCAGTATTTT	CASSPSGGTFDTQYF
TRBV13	NA	TRBJ2-7	NA	TGTGCCAGCAGCTTACTCGGTCCAGGGCCTGGCGAGCAGTACTTC	CASSLLGPGPGEQYF
TRBV27	TRBD2	TRBJ2-7	once	TGTGCCAGACCGGGACTAGCGAACTACGAGCAGTACTTC	CARPGLANYEQYF
TRBV19	TRBD1	TRBJ1-2	NA	TGTGCCAGTAGTATAAGGGGACAGCCTAACTATGGCTACACCTTC	CASSIRGQPNYGYTF
TRBV12-5	NA	TRBJ1-5	NA	TGTGCTAGTGGACCACCCGAGAATCAGCCCCAGCATTTT	CASGPPENQPQHF
TRBV5-1	NA	TRBJ1-1	NA	TGCGCCAGCAGCTTGTCGGGGGGCGTCGGTCATGGATTCAACACTGAAGCTTTCTTT	CASSLSGGVGHGFNTEAFF
TRBV12-3/TRBV12-4	NA	TRBJ2-7	NA	TGTGCCAGCAGTTTACAGGGCCACGAGCAGTACTTC	CASSLQGHEQYF
TRBV5-6	TRBD1	TRBJ2-4	few	TGTGCCAGCAGCTCCCGACAGGGCCCGAAGTACTTC	CASSSRQGPKYF
TRBV11-1	NA	TRBJ2-4	NA	TGTGCCAGCAGCCGCCCGGATCGAGCCAAAAACATTCAGTACTTC	CASSRPDRAKNIQYF
TRBV5-5	TRBD2	TRBJ2-5	NA	TGTGCCAGCAGCCCCGGGACTAGCGGGGGGCCCCGAAAAGAGACCCAGTACTTC	CASSPGTSGGPRKETQYF
TRBV7-2	NA	TRBJ2-5	NA	TGTGCCAGCACCGCGGGACTGTTTGGGGAGACCCAGTACTTC	CASTAGLFGETQYF
TRBV27	TRBD1	TRBJ1-2	once	TGTGCCAGCAGTTTAGGGACAGGGCGGGGAGGCTACACCTTC	CASSLGTGRGGYTF
TRBV3-1/TRBV3-2	TRBD2	TRBJ2-3	NA	TGTGCCAGCAGTTGGACTAGCGGGGGAGGGGATACGCAGTATTTT	CASSWTSGGGDTQYF
TRBV10-3	NA	TRBJ2-3	NA	TGTGCCATCAGTGAGTCCCTGGCAGATACGCAGTATTTT	CAISESLADTQYF
TRBV27	NA	TRBJ2-5	once	TGTGCCAGCAGTTTATCGGGCGGGGAGACCCAGTACTTC	CASSLSGGETQYF
TRBV4-2	NA	TRBJ1-1	few	TGTGCCAGCAGCCAAGGGAGGGGCACTGAAGCTTTCTTT	CASSQGRGTEAFF
TRBV5-1	TRBD2	TRBJ2-2	NA	TGCGCCAGCAGCGGCACGACTAGCGGGGGGCGAGGGGCCGGGGAGCTGTTTTTT	CASSGTTSGGRGAGELFF
TRBV6-1	TRBD2	TRBJ2-5	NA	TGTGCCAGCAGTGAAAAGGCCCCCACTAGCGGGGTCTGGGAGACCCAGTACTTC	CASSEKAPTSGVWETQYF
TRBV2	NA	TRBJ2-1	NA	TGTGCCAGCAGTTATGAGATAGCGGACAGCTCCTACAATGAGCAGTTCTTC	CASSYEIADSSYNEQFF
TRBV19	NA	TRBJ1-1	NA	TGTGCCAGTAAGAGGATACCCACTGAAGCTTTCTTT	CASKRIPTEAFF
TRBV10-1	TRBD1	TRBJ1-1	NA	TGCGCCAGCAGTGACCCTGGACAGGGTGGGACTGAAGCTTTCTTT	CASSDPGQGGTEAFF
TRBV7-9	TRBD1	TRBJ2-7	NA	TGTGCCAGCAGCTTTAATTCCGGGACAGGACTCTACGAGCAGTACTTC	CASSFNSGTGLYEQYF
TRBV7-2	NA	TRBJ1-5	NA	TGTGCCAGCAGCTTAGCGAGCCAGGGTCAGCCCCAGCATTTT	CASSLASQGQPQHF
TRBV7-9	NA	TRBJ2-4	once	TGTGCCAGCAGCTTAGTTGAGAGAGCCAAAAACATTCAGTACTTC	CASSLVERAKNIQYF
TRBV4-1	NA	TRBJ2-5	NA	TGCGCCAGCAGCCAAGAGGGGGCGGGTTTGGCGACCCAGTACTTC	CASSQEGAGLATQYF
TRBV6-5	TRBD1	TRBJ1-5	NA	TGTGCCAGCAGGCGGGACAGATCAAGCAATCAGCCCCAGCATTTT	CASRRDRSSNQPQHF
TRBV12-3/TRBV12-4	NA	TRBJ2-7	NA	TGTGCCAGCAGTTTGGGGAGAACCTACGAGCAGTACTTC	CASSLGRTYEQYF
TRBV5-5	TRBD2	TRBJ2-5	NA	TGTGCCAGCAGCTTGGTTGGCGGGGGGGGCGAGACCCAGTACTTC	CASSLVGGGGETQYF
TRBV3-1/TRBV3-2	NA	TRBJ2-4	NA	TGTGCCAGCAGCCAAGTTAAGGCGGGCTGGGGAAACATTCAGTACTTC	CASSQVKAGWGNIQYF
TRBV12-3/TRBV12-4	NA	TRBJ2-5	NA	TGTGCCAGCAGTTTTGCCGCAGGGCAGACCCAGTACTTC	CASSFAAGQTQYF
TRBV6-1	NA	TRBJ1-2	NA	TGTGCCAGCAGTGAAGCGCTTCTGGGACAAATTAACTATGGCTACACCTTC	CASSEALLGQINYGYTF
TRBV14	TRBD2	TRBJ2-1	NA	TGTGCCAGCAGCCAAGGTAGCGGGGGGGCCTACAATGAGCAGTTCTTC	CASSQGSGGAYNEQFF
TRBV5-1	NA	TRBJ1-6	NA	TGCGCCAGCAGCTTCCACCTTCGGCCACCCCTCCACTTT	CASSFHLRPPLHF
TRBV5-1	NA	TRBJ2-6	NA	TGCGCCAGCAGCTTGGCCCTGGGGGTCCCCGGGGCCAACGTCCTGACTTTC	CASSLALGVPGANVLTF
TRBV6-5	NA	TRBJ1-6	once	TGTGCCAGCAGTTACCCCGGGACTCGGGGCACCCTCCACTTT	CASSYPGTRGTLHF
TRBV7-9	NA	TRBJ2-1	NA	TGTGCCAGCAGCCGCCGGACCCAGAGCTCCTACAATGAGCAGTTCTTC	CASSRRTQSSYNEQFF
TRBV6-5	TRBD1	TRBJ2-7	NA	TGTGCCAGCAGAGCCGGGACAGGTTCCTACGAGCAGTACTTC	CASRAGTGSYEQYF
TRBV5-5	NA	TRBJ2-3	once	TGTGCCAGCAGCTTGGTTGTCGGGACAGATACGCAGTATTTT	CASSLVVGTDTQYF
TRBV5-1	NA	TRBJ2-2	NA	TGCGCCAGCTCCCTAGAGGCGAGGGCCGGGGAGCTGTTTTTT	CASSLEARAGELFF
TRBV7-2	NA	TRBJ2-7	NA	TGTGCCAGCACCCAGGAGGCAGGGAGCTACGAGCAGTACTTC	CASTQEAGSYEQYF
TRBV7-2	NA	TRBJ2-7	NA	TGTGCCAGCAGCTTAGGGGATTATGGGGAGCAGTACTTC	CASSLGDYGEQYF
TRBV2	NA	TRBJ2-6	NA	TGTGCCAGCAGTGACCGAATGAACTCTGGGGCCAACGTCCTGACTTTC	CASSDRMNSGANVLTF
TRBV19	TRBD1	TRBJ1-1	NA	TGTGCCACTCAGACAGGGATACTCCCTGAAGCTTTCTTT	CATQTGILPEAFF